The source of this T cell receptor (beta chain) is a study of Ad26.COV2.S vaccination and SARS-CoV-2 variants. Whole-study context: By the intramuscular route, Ad26.COV2.S was given once, or twice 56 days apart.

The treatment here: 15 to 20 received Ad26.COV2.S at low or high dose, single or two shots; 5 received placebo; per-sample allocation not given. The investigators took samples on day 63 after the first vaccine or placebo injection. The study used a vaccine consisting of an Ad26 vector that expressed Wuhan-strain SARS-CoV-2 spike. Looked up from germline, CDR1 is LNHNV and CDR2 is YYDKDF (reference sequence). This CDR3 comprises 16 residues. Trimming pared 3 bases from V and 3 bases from J, leaving 15 bases between. The assay was immunoSEQ multiplex PCR, and TCRdb's table has in-frame clones only and misses some. The sample includes approximately 410,000 clones, roughly 88% seen only once; the top ten take about 3.5%. Notes on the study in general: Individuals receiving vaccine had higher spike-specific TCR breadth than placebo recipients did. Total T cell responses may have been underestimated by the TCR breadth and depth analyses.

A word on this clone: What it recognizes is unknown.

The sample was peripheral blood, taken in a trial of Ad26.COV2.S vaccine versus placebo. The sequence came from a person between 18 and 65 years old who received the Ad26.COV2.S COVID-19 vaccine or a placebo. The chain is built from TRBV15 and TRBJ2-1; D gene ambiguous. This chain's CDR3 is CATSRSRNSNYNEQFF. Written as DNA, the CDR3 is TGTGCCACCAGCAGGTCCAGAAACTCGAACTACAATGAGCAGTTCTTC.